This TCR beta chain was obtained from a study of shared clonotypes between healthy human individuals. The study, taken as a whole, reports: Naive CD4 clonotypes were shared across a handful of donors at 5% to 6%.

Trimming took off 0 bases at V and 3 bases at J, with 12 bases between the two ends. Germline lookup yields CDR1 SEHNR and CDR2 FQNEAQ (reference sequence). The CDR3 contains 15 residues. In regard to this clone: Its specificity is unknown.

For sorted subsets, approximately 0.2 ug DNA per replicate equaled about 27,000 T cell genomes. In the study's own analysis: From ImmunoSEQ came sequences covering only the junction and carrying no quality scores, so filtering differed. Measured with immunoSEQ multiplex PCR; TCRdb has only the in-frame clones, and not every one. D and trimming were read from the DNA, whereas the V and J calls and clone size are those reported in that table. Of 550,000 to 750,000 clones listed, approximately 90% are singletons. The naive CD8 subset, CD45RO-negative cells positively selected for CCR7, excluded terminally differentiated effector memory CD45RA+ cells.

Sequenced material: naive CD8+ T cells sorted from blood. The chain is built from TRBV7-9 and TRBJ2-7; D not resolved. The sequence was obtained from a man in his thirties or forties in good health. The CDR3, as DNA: TGTGCCAGCAGCTTAGCGCTGGGCAGCTACTACGAGCAGTACTTC. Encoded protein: CASSLALGSYYEQYF.